Below, 27 T cell receptor beta chains from the same sample are listed, as sequenced in a study of beta chain features in type 1 diabetes. Expressed TCRB transcripts were sequenced, since all the RNA that had been isolated was reverse transcribed. Libraries were prepared by immunoSEQ multiplex PCR; TCRdb keeps only in-frame clonotypes and omits some of them. The sample contains around 280,000 clones, under 8.5% of which appear only once. The sequencing input was central memory CD4+ T cells from blood. The source is a woman aged 18-29 years in good health.

This clone turned up a few times. The rearrangement joins TRBV5-1 to TRBJ2-3, with D perhaps TRBD2 (7 bases). This CDR3 has 15 amino acids. Germline loops: CDR1 SGHRS, CDR2 YFSETQ. Trimming removed 4 bases from V and 4 bases from J, with 16 bases in between. CDR3 sequence: CASSAASGGPDTQYF. The CDR3, as DNA: TGCGCCAGCAGCGCGGCGTCGGGGGGCCCAGATACGCAGTATTTT.

The chain uses TRBV27 and TRBJ1-1; 8 bases agree with TRBD1. CDR1 MNHEY and CDR2 SMNVEV come from the germline V gene (reference sequence). The CDR3 is made up of 14 amino acids. Trimming removed 5 bases from V and 8 bases from J; junction bases left unmatched: 10. The CDR3: CASSPRTGSMEAFF. The CDR3 DNA is TGTGCCAGCAGTCCAAGGACAGGGAGTATGGAAGCTTTCTTT.

This sequence joins TRBV10-1 and TRBJ2-1; TRBD2 is a possible D gene (5 bases). Trimming removed 4 bases at V and 8 bases at J, with 15 bases between. The CDR3 consists of 14 residues. Germline loops: CDR1 WNHNN, CDR2 SYGVQD (reference sequence). CDR3 sequence: CASSGKSGKYEQFF. CDR3 DNA sequence: TGCGCCAGCAGTGGGAAAAGCGGCAAGTATGAGCAGTTCTTC.

This clone was detected many times. The V gene is TRBV7-9, the J gene TRBJ2-3; 7 bases line up with TRBD1. Germline V gene data show CDR1 as SEHNR and CDR2 as FQNEAQ (reference sequence). This CDR3 contains 15 residues. V was pared by 1 base and J by 3 bases, with 4 bases of the junction left unmatched. DNA for the CDR3: TGTGCCAGCAGCTTAGGGGACAGACGAACAGATACGCAGTATTTT. Amino acid sequence: CASSLGDRRTDTQYF.

Remarks on this clone: At one of its ends the junction is not consistent with the germline gene, which may arise from a read error. V gene TRBV7-9 combines with J gene TRBJ1-2, with no clear D. The CDR3 is 12 residues long. In germline, CDR1 is SEHNR, CDR2 FQNEAQ (reference sequence). Here the CDR3 reads CASSLAVAGNTF. The CDR3 DNA sequence: TGTGCCAGCAGCTTAGCAGTAGCTGGCAACACCTTC.

This clone was counted many times. This sequence joins TRBV7-3 and TRBJ2-1; perhaps TRBD1 as D (6 bases). Trimming cost V 5 bases and J 8 bases, with 13 bases left between them. The germline V gene encodes CDR1 SGHTA and CDR2 FQGTGA. The CDR3 covers 13 residues. CDR3 bases: TGTGCCAGCAGCACTACAGGGTTCCATGAGCAGTTCTTC. The encoded protein is CASSTTGFHEQFF. The variable domain in full, with the rest retrieved from reference TRBV7-3 and TRBJ2-1, is GAGVSQTPSNKVTEKGKYVELRCDPISGHTALYWYRQSLGQGPEFLIYFQGTGAADDSGLPNDRFFAVRPEGSVSTLKIQRTERGDSAVYLCASSTTGFHEQFFGPGTRLTVL.

This clone ranks as medium-sized. This chain connects TRBV2 to TRBJ2-3; D ambiguous. The CDR3 is made up of 15 amino acids. V lost 0 bases and J 1 base, leaving 8 bases between the germline ends. Germline V gives CDR1 SNHLY, CDR2 FYNNEI. CDR3 nucleotide sequence: TGTGCCAGCAGTGAAGCGCTTCTGGGCACAGATACGCAGTATTTT. Amino acids: CASSEALLGTDTQYF.

In DNA, the CDR3 is TGTGCCAGCAGCCAAGGCGGGGGGCGGGAGACCCAGTACTTC. Protein: CASSQGGGRETQYF. This chain uses TRBV4-2 with TRBJ2-5, with 8 positions matching TRBD2. Germline V gene lookup returns CDR1 LGHNA and CDR2 YNFKEQ. This CDR3 has 14 amino acids. V lost 1 base and J lost 5; bases outside the gene matches: 3.

This clone came up a few times. V usage is TRBV5-1 and J usage is TRBJ2-7, with D possibly matching TRBD1 (5 bases). The CDR3 length is 13 residues. Germline-derived CDR1 and CDR2 are SGHRS and YFSETQ. The ends were cut back, 0 bases at V and 3 bases at J, with 7 bases in the middle. The CDR3 here is CASSLGTLYEQYF. The CDR3 nucleotides read TGCGCCAGCAGCTTGGGGACACTCTACGAGCAGTACTTC.

The V call is TRBV20-1, the J call TRBJ2-2; D is undetermined. CDR1 is DFQATT and CDR2 is SNEGSKA in the germline V gene (reference sequence). V lost 3 bases and J 9 bases, leaving 8 bases between the germline ends. CDR3 size: 11 residues. The CDR3 DNA reads as TGCAGTGCTAGTCCACGGCGGGAGCTGTTTTTT. Residues: CSASPRRELFF.

The rearrangement links TRBV18 to TRBJ1-1; no clear D. The V gene's germline CDR1 is KGHSH and CDR2 LQKENI. CDR3 length equals 18 residues. V lost 0 bases and J lost 0, with 17 bases in between. CDR3 loop: CASSPPNQRRFMNTEAFF. Written as DNA, the CDR3 is TGTGCCAGCTCACCACCAAATCAGCGACGATTCATGAACACTGAAGCTTTCTTT. Drawing the rest from reference TRBV18 and TRBJ1-1, the complete variable domain is NAGVMQNPRHLVRRRGQEARLRCSPMKGHSHVYWYRQLPEEGLKFMVYLQKENIIDESGMPKERFSAEFPKEGPSILRIQQVVRGDSAAYFCASSPPNQRRFMNTEAFFGQGTRLTVV.

This clone was counted at least ten times. The V and J genes are TRBV2 and TRBJ2-7; 7 bases agree with TRBD1. With 1 base clipped from V and 3 bases from J, the junction kept 9 bases outside the gene matches. Germline V lookup: CDR1 SNHLY, CDR2 FYNNEI. This CDR3 is built from 16 residues. Here the CDR3 reads CASSEGTGLKIYEQYF. The CDR3 nucleotides are TGTGCCAGCAGTGAAGGGACAGGCTTAAAAATCTACGAGCAGTACTTC.

The chain couples TRBV28 to TRBJ1-5, with a tentative D call TRBD1 (6 bases). The CDR3 has 15 residues. Deletions cut 6 bases from V and 2 bases from J, with 14 bases between. CDR1 and CDR2 from the germline V gene are MDHEN and SYDVKM. The CDR3 nucleotides are TGTGCCAGCAGGACACAGGGAAGGCGCAATCAGCCCCAGCATTTT. Amino acids: CASRTQGRRNQPQHF. Using reference TRBV28 and TRBJ1-5 for the parts outside the CDR3, the full variable domain is DVKVTQSSRYLVKRTGEKVFLECVQDMDHENMFWYRQDPGLGLRLIYFSYDVKMKEKGDIPEGYSVSREKKERFSLILESASTNQTSMYLCASRTQGRRNQPQHFGDGTRLSIL.

This clone showed up just a few times. V usage is TRBV11-2 and J usage is TRBJ1-3, with 7 bases matching TRBD1. The CDR3 spans 15 residues. Germline CDR1 is SGHAT and CDR2 is FQNNGV. J gave up 0 bases and V 1 base, and 0 bases lay outside the gene matches. The CDR3 region is CASSLAGGSGNTIYF. CDR3 sequence (DNA): TGTGCCAGCAGCTTAGCAGGGGGCTCTGGAAACACCATATATTTT.

V gene TRBV18 combines with J gene TRBJ2-7; 8 nucleotides line up with TRBD2. CDR1 and CDR2 from the germline V gene are KGHSH and LQKENI. The V gene end was trimmed by 4 bases and the J gene end by 4 bases; junction bases not matched to a gene: 3. This CDR3 is 13 amino acids long. CDR3 nucleotide sequence: TGTGCCAGCTCACTCACGGGAGGGTACGAGCAGTACTTC. Translated: CASSLTGGYEQYF.

This chain connects TRBV28 to TRBJ2-7; D remains unclear. V lost 5 bases, J lost 7 bases, and 12 bases lay in between. This CDR3 has 12 amino acids. Germline V gene data show CDR1 as MDHEN and CDR2 as SYDVKM. The CDR3 nucleotides read TGTGCCAGCAGTGCCCGAGTGGGGGAGCAGTACGTC. It yields the protein CASSARVGEQYV.

This clone was detected many times. DNA for the CDR3: TGTGCCAGCAGCTTGGAGGTCAACACAGATACGCAGTATTTT. It codes for CASSLEVNTDTQYF. The chain has TRBV7-2 and TRBJ2-3; maybe TRBD2 (5 bases). V lost 3 bases and J lost 2, with 9 bases in between. Germline loops: CDR1 SGHTA, CDR2 FQGNSA. The CDR3 sequence is 14 residues long.

Only a few counts were recorded for this clone. V gene TRBV6-1 combines with J gene TRBJ1-2, with no clear D. The length of the CDR3 is 14 residues. The germline V gene has CDR1 MNHNS and CDR2 SASEGT. The V and J ends lost 1 base and 4 bases respectively, with 10 bases between them. The CDR3 loop reads CASSEGGAAYGYTF. The DNA for the CDR3 is TGTGCCAGCAGTGAAGGGGGAGCGGCCTATGGCTACACCTTC.

This chain uses TRBV6-6 with TRBJ1-5, with 8 bases fitting TRBD1. Germline-derived CDR1 and CDR2 are MNHNY and SVGAGI (reference sequence). Losses at the gene ends were 7 bases for V and 7 bases for J; bases not matched to a gene: 12. CDR3 length: 15 amino acids. This chain's CDR3 is CASTGQVLPNQPQHF. CDR3 DNA: TGTGCCAGCACGGGACAGGTTCTTCCAAACCAGCCCCAGCATTTT.

This chain connects TRBV28 to TRBJ1-1; D gene unclear. CDR1 MDHEN and CDR2 SYDVKM come from the germline V gene. V shed 3 bases and J shed 7 bases, with 6 bases lying between them. CDR3 length: 11 residues. CDR3: CASSFSLEAFF. In DNA, the CDR3 is TGTGCCAGCAGTTTTTCGCTTGAAGCTTTCTTT.

This clone was seen a handful of times. The chain joins TRBV29-1 to TRBJ2-2; D gene unclear. The CDR3 loop spans 16 amino acids. Trimming left V 0 bases short and J 4 bases short, with 15 bases between. Per the germline V gene, CDR1 is SQVTM and CDR2 is ANQGSEA. Here the CDR3 reads CSVEEGARSRTGELFF. For the CDR3, the DNA is TGCAGCGTTGAAGAAGGCGCAAGGAGCCGCACCGGGGAGCTGTTTTTT.

The chain has TRBV7-2 and TRBJ2-1, with D unresolved. Germline loops: CDR1 SGHTA, CDR2 FQGNSA. The CDR3 totals 13 residues. V lost 0 bases and J lost 8, with 8 bases in between. This CDR3 is CASSLARRDEQFF. The CDR3 DNA follows: TGTGCCAGCAGCTTAGCCCGGAGAGATGAGCAGTTCTTC.

This clone appeared many times. This rearrangement joins TRBV6-5 to TRBJ2-6, with D possibly matching TRBD1 (6 bases). The CDR3 consists of 14 residues. V dropped 6 bases and J dropped 2 bases, with 8 bases sitting between them. Germline V gene lookup returns CDR1 MNHEY and CDR2 SVGAGI. The CDR3 spells CASRGHAGANVLTF. The CDR3 DNA follows: TGTGCCAGCAGGGGACATGCTGGGGCCAACGTCCTGACTTTC.

This chain links TRBV27 with TRBJ1-2; 8 nucleotides agree with TRBD1. J lost 5 bases, V lost 7 bases, and 9 bases had no gene match. The CDR3 has 14 residues. Germline CDR1 reads MNHEY; CDR2 reads SMNVEV (reference sequence). The CDR3 coding sequence is TGTGCCAGCACCCCAGGACAGGGACGTTATGGCTACACCTTC. This sequence encodes CASTPGQGRYGYTF.

In its sample, this clone was seen a few times. The CDR3 coding sequence is TGCGCCAGCAGCCAAGCTACTAGCGGCACTTCCTACGAGCAGTACTTC. Encoded protein: CASSQATSGTSYEQYF. J is TRBJ2-7 and V is TRBV4-3; 8 nucleotides line up with TRBD2. Germline CDR1 reads LGHNA; CDR2 reads YSLEER. V shed 1 base, J shed 1 base, and the junction held 6 bases outside the gene matches. The CDR3 runs to 16 residues.

The genes are TRBV7-2 and TRBJ2-1; D unclear. The germline CDR1 and CDR2 sequences are SGHTA and FQGNSA. CDR3 length equals 14 residues. Trimming pared 2 bases from V and 2 bases from J, leaving 7 bases between. The CDR3 loop is CASSLRFPYNEQFF. The CDR3 DNA sequence: TGTGCCAGCAGCTTAAGATTTCCCTACAATGAGCAGTTCTTC.

The rearrangement joins TRBV18 to TRBJ1-5; D is uncertain. The germline CDR1 and CDR2 sequences are KGHSH and LQKENI. Trimming shortened V by 0 bases and J by 2 bases, and 11 bases separated the two germline ends. This CDR3 has 16 residues. The CDR3, as DNA: TGTGCCAGCTCACCACCCCAAGTTTCGGGCAATCAGCCCCAGCATTTT. It translates to CASSPPQVSGNQPQHF.